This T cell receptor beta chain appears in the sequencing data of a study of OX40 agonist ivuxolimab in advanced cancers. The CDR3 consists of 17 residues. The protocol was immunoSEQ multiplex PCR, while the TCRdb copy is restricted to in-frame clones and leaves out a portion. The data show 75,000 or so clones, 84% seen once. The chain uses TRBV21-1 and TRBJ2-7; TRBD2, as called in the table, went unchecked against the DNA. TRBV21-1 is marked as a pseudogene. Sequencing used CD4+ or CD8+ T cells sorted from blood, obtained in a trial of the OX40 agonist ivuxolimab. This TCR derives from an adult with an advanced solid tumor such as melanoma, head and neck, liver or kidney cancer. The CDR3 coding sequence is TGTGCCAGCATCCGCCCTCAACTACCCCATTTCCTTTACGAGCAGTACTTC. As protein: CASIRPQLPHFLYEQYF.